This T cell receptor (beta chain) is from a study of CD8 T cells in Susac syndrome. Points from the study as a whole: As acknowledged by the study, its TCR sequencing and HLA analysis included a relatively small number of individuals.

Peripheral blood CD8+ and CD4+ T cells were profiled by TCR beta sequencing. In contrast to the negatively isolated CD8+ and CD4+ T cells, TEMRA cells were FACS-enriched. RNA was extracted with the RNeasy kit, and a quantity of roughly 0.5 to 1 ug was reverse transcribed using random hexamers. TCR beta CDR3 was amplified by immunoSEQ multiplex PCR. This amplification extended across 54 Vbeta and 13 Jbeta segments. One entry per CDR3 protein, called by TCRdb with MiXCR from the immunoSEQ multiplex PCR reads. The sample includes approximately 140,000 distinct CDR3 sequences, around 75% of them seen just once. On this clonotype: The antigen is undetermined.

Trimming stripped 7 bases from V and 2 bases from J, with 9 bases between. The CDR3 contains 13 residues. Per the germline V gene, CDR1 is LNHDA and CDR2 is SQIVND (reference sequence). The J gene is TRBJ1-5, the V gene TRBV19, with D tentatively TRBD1 (5 bases). The receptor was isolated from a human donor with multiple sclerosis. The source material was CD8+ T cells from PBMCs. The chain's CDR3 is CASTWGGNQPQHF. CDR3 sequence (DNA): TGTGCCAGTACATGGGGGGGCAATCAGCCCCAGCATTTT.